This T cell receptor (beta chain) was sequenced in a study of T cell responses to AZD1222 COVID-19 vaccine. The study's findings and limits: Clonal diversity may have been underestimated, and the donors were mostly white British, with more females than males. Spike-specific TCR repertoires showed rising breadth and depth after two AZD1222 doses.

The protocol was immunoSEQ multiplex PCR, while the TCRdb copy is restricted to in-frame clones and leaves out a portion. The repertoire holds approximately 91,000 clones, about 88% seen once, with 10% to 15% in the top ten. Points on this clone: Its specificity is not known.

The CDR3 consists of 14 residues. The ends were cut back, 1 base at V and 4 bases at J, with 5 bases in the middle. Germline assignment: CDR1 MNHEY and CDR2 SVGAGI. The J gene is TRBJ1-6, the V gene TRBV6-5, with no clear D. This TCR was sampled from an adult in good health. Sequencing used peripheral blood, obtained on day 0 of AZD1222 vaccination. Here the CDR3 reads CASSYWGYNSPLHF. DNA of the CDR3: TGTGCCAGCAGTTACTGGGGTTATAATTCACCCCTCCACTTT.